The following is a T cell receptor (beta chain) sequence with its context. The antigen is unknown. Separation from the roughly 670-subject first cohort characterized the roughly 130-subject validation cohort, to which the donors belonged. Here immunoSEQ multiplex PCR was the method, and the copy in TCRdb shows in-frame clones only, minus some. The sample records 200,000 to 300,000 clones, about nine tenths being singletons. This entry comes from a study of cytomegalovirus exposure and HLA in healthy donors. Broader study findings: Most observed TCR sequences were rare, whereas some public TCRs were detected in many donors. Through in vitro validation, a few CMV-associated chains were shown to be specific for CMV antigens. Reports indicated that the classifier achieved high specificity and sensitivity in diagnosing cytomegalovirus status.

Per the germline V gene, CDR1 is SGHNT and CDR2 is YENEEA. The V end lost 4 bases, the J end lost 6 bases, and 13 bases lay between the germline ends. The CDR3 totals 13 residues. This receptor was taken from a woman in her 30s in good health and CMV-seronegative. The chain is built from TRBV11-3 and TRBJ2-7; D uncertain. Sample: PBMCs. The CDR3 DNA reads TGTGCCAGCAGCTACCTCTTCTCAGCCGAGCAGTACTTC. Amino acid sequence: CASSYLFSAEQYF.